The 8 T cell receptor beta chains reported below all come from one sample, sequenced in a study of blood T cell repertoires in COVID-19. This table comes from immunoSEQ multiplex PCR, and its TCRdb copy is limited to in-frame clones, with some not included. This table has some 200,000 clones, less than 90% appearing once. The sequenced material came from peripheral blood. The receptors were gathered from a woman between 35 and 50 years old with acute or convalescent COVID-19.

The chain carries TRBV11-2 and TRBJ1-5, with D unclear. Deletions cut 2 bases from V and 1 base from J, with 3 bases between. The CDR3 loop spans 13 amino acids. Germline V lookup: CDR1 SGHAT, CDR2 FQNNGV. The CDR3 region is CASSLQSNQPQHF. CDR3 bases: TGTGCCAGCAGCTTACAGAGCAATCAGCCCCAGCATTTT.

This clone has just one count. The chain employs TRBV28 and TRBJ2-1; 7 nucleotides match TRBD2. Germline trimming cut 1 base from V and 8 bases from J; bases unmatched to any gene: 8. Germline lookup yields CDR1 MDHEN and CDR2 SYDVKM. The CDR3 has 15 amino acids. In DNA form, the CDR3 reads TGTGCCAGCAGTTTATCGGGGGGTAGCATCGATGAGCAGTTCTTC. Residues: CASSLSGGSIDEQFF.

The chain is built from TRBV11-2 and TRBJ1-1; D is unresolved. CDR3 size: 12 residues. Germline loops: CDR1 SGHAT, CDR2 FQNNGV. Trimming stripped 2 bases from V and 2 bases from J, with 3 bases between. The CDR3 coding sequence is TGTGCCAGCAGCTTAAGCAACACTGAAGCTTTCTTT. Translation gives CASSLSNTEAFF.

The chain couples TRBV30 to TRBJ1-5; 10 positions agree with TRBD1. From germline, CDR1 is GTSNPN and CDR2 SVGIG (reference sequence). The CDR3 covers 18 residues. Trimming at V came to 2 bases and at J to 4 bases, leaving 14 bases not matched to a gene. Here the CDR3 reads CAWSPPSWGTGVNQPQHF. In DNA form, the CDR3 reads TGTGCCTGGAGTCCCCCGAGTTGGGGGACAGGGGTTAATCAGCCCCAGCATTTT.

This chain joins TRBV6-5 and TRBJ1-5; D is perhaps TRBD1 (5 bases). The V gene's germline CDR1 is MNHEY and CDR2 SVGAGI. The CDR3 has 14 amino acids. The V and J ends lost 2 bases and 7 bases respectively, with 12 bases between them. The CDR3 DNA is TGTGCCAGCAGTTACGGGCAGGGAACCCAGCCCCAGCATTTT. Protein product: CASSYGQGTQPQHF.

V is TRBV27 and J is TRBJ2-2; TRBD2 agrees at 14 bases. Germline assignment: CDR1 MNHEY and CDR2 SMNVEV (reference sequence). This CDR3 contains 22 residues. V lost 0 bases, J lost 4 bases, and 16 bases stayed unmatched. DNA of the CDR3: TGTGCCAGCAGTTTATCTTCCCTTAGAAGGGGACTAGCGGGGGCAGGCACCGGGGAGCTGTTTTTT. Its translation: CASSLSSLRRGLAGAGTGELFF.

The genes are TRBV25-1 and TRBJ1-4; no clear D gene. V was clipped by 4 bases and J by 6 bases, with 6 bases between them. This CDR3 comprises 12 residues. Germline V gene sequence: CDR1 MGHDK, CDR2 SYGVNS. For the CDR3, the DNA is TGTGCCAGCAGTGCCCCGGATGAAAAACTGTTTTTT. Translated, it gives CASSAPDEKLFF.

The chain couples TRBV2 to TRBJ1-6, with 7 bases identical to TRBD1. The CDR3 is made up of 14 amino acids. Germline V lookup: CDR1 SNHLY, CDR2 FYNNEI. V shed 6 bases and J 5 bases; nucleotides not matched to a gene: 4. DNA for the CDR3: TGTGCCAGCAGGGCCGGGACAGATAATTCACCCCTCCACTTT. This translates into CASRAGTDNSPLHF. The variable domain in full, completed from reference TRBV2 and TRBJ1-6, reads EPEVTQTPSHQVTQMGQEVILRCVPISNHLYFYWYRQILGQKVEFLVSFYNNEISEKSEIFDDQFSVERPDGSNFTLKIRSTKLEDSAMYFCASRAGTDNSPLHFGNGTRLTVT.